This paragraph reports one TCR beta chain. The time point here: after dendritic cell vaccination, including at tumor progression/relapse. All glioblastoma patients lacked an isocitrate dehydrogenase mutation. The data stem from a study of glioma-infiltrating T cells after dendritic cell vaccination. Study-level background: Patients received autologous tumor lysate-pulsed dendritic cell vaccination between the early 2000s and the early 2010s.

The data were produced by immunoSEQ multiplex PCR, yet TCRdb's version contains in-frame clones alone and is incomplete. The sample lists 75,000 to 85,000 clones; 80% to 90% were seen once. The sequence was obtained from a human donor with glioblastoma. This material consisted of blood, taken after dendritic cell vaccination.

The CDR3 sequence: CASSSELAGVATGELFF. CDR3 bases: TGCGCCAGCAGCTCCGAACTAGCGGGAGTAGCGACCGGGGAGCTGTTTTTT. This rearrangement joins TRBV5-1 to TRBJ2-2, with 11 bases that match TRBD2. Germline V gene data show CDR1 as SGHRS and CDR2 as YFSETQ. The CDR3 runs to 17 residues. With V trimmed by 3 bases and J by 5 bases, 9 bases remained unmatched.